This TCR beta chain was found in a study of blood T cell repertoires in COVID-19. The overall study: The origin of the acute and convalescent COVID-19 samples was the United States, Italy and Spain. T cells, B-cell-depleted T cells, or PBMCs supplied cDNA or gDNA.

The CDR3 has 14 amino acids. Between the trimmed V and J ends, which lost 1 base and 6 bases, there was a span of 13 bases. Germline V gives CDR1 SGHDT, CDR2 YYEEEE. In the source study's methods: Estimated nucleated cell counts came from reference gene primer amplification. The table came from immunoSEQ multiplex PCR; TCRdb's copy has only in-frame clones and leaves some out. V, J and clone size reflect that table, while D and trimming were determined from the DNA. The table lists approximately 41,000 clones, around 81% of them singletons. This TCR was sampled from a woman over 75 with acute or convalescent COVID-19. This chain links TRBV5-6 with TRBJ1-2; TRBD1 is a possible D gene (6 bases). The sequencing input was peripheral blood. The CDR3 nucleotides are TGTGCCAGCAGCTTGCCAGGGGAGCGAGATGGCTACACCTTC. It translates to CASSLPGERDGYTF.